This TCR beta chain is drawn from a study of beta chain features in type 1 diabetes. Whole-study results and caveats: The cDNA sequencing approach could over-represent high-TCR-expressing cells. Type 1 diabetes patients had fewer VDJ junction insertions and more deletions. Relative to healthy donors, patients appeared to have naive, central memory and Treg TCRB repertoires that were more similar.

The isolated RNA, all of it, was reverse transcribed, so expressed TCRB transcripts were what got sequenced. Data came from immunoSEQ multiplex PCR; TCRdb stores just in-frame clones and leaves some out. The top ten hold 0.35% to 0.45% of the sample, which has some 150,000 clones, approximately 52% seen once. Remarks on this clone: The antigen is undetermined.

A CD45RO/CCR7/CD25/CD127/CD95/CD27 panel sorted naive, central memory, regulatory and stem cell-like memory CD4+ cells. CDR3 length equals 14 residues. Germline CDR1 reads MNHNS; CDR2 reads SASEGT. V lost 3 bases to trimming and J lost 10 bases, with 16 bases between them. Sequencing used Tregs from blood. The origin of this receptor is a man between 18 and 29 years old in good health. The chain uses TRBV6-1 and TRBJ2-4; possible D gene TRBD1, 6 bases. The CDR3 sequence: CASSDGSGHRIQYF. As DNA, the CDR3 is TGTGCCAGCAGTGACGGCTCGGGACACCGGATTCAGTACTTC.